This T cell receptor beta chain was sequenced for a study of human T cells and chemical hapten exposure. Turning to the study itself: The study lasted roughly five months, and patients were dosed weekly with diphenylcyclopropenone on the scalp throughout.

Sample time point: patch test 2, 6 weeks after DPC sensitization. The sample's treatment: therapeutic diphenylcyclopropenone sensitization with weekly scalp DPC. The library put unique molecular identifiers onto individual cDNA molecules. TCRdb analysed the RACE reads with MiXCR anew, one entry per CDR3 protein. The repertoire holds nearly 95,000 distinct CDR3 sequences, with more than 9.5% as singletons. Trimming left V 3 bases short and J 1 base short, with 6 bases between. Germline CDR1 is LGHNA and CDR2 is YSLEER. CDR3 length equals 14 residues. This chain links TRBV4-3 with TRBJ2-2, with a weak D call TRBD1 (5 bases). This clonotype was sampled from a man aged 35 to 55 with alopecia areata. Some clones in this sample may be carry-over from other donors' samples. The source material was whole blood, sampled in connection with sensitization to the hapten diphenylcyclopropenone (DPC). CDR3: CASSHGQNTGELFF. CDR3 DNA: TGCGCCAGCAGCCATGGACAGAACACCGGGGAGCTGTTTTTT.